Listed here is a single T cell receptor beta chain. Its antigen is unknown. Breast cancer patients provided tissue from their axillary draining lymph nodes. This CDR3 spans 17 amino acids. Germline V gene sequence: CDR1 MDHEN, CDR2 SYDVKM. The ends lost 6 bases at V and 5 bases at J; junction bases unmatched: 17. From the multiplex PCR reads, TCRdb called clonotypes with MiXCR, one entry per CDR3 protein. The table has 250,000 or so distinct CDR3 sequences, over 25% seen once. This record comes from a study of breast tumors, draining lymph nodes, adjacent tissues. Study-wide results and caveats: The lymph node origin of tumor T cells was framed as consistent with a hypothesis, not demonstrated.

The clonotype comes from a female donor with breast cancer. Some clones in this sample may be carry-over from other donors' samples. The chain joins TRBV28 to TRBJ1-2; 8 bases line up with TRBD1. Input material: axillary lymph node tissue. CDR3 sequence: CASSRPGGRSWEYGYTF. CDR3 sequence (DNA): TGTGCCAGCAGCCGACCAGGGGGCCGCTCTTGGGAATATGGCTACACCTTC.